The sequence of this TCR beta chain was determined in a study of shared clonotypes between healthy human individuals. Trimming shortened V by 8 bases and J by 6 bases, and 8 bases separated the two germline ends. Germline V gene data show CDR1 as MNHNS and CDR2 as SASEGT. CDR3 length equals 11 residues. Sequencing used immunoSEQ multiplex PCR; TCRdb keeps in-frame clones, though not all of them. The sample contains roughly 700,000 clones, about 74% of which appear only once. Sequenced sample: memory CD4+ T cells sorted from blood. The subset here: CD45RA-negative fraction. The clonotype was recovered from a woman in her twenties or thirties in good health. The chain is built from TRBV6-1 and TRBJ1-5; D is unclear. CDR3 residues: CASPRGQPQHF. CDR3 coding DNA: TGTGCCAGCCCCCGAGGTCAGCCCCAGCATTTT.